These T cell receptor beta chains were read from a single sample in a study of blood T cell repertoires in COVID-19. Assay used: immunoSEQ multiplex PCR; TCRdb lists only in-frame clones, some missing. This sample has fewer than 80,000 clones, with about four fifths found just once. Material for sequencing was peripheral blood. The receptors were gathered from an elderly woman with active or convalescent COVID-19. The CDR3 runs from the conserved cysteine through the conserved F or W. D genes are given only for firm matches. Where a row states a size, it is once, few, many or the class of an expanded clone; other rows omit it.

j_gene	v_gene	d_gene	len	abundance	CDR3aa	CDR3nt
TRBJ2-1	TRBV19	TRBD2	14	NA	CASSRLAGANEQFF	TGTGCCAGTAGTAGACTAGCGGGAGCCAATGAGCAGTTCTTC
TRBJ2-3	TRBV6-6	TRBD1	16	NA	CASSSSDRGRSDTQYF	TGTGCCAGCAGTTCGTCGGACAGGGGGCGCTCAGATACGCAGTATTTT
TRBJ2-7	TRBV6-5	TRBD1	14	NA	CASSSRQGKDEQYF	TGTGCCAGCAGTTCCCGACAGGGGAAGGACGAGCAGTACTTC
TRBJ2-2	TRBV7-2	TRBD2	14	NA	CASSSWAGAGELFF	TGTGCCAGCAGCTCGTGGGCGGGGGCCGGGGAGCTGTTTTTT
TRBJ2-7	TRBV6-5	TRBD1	14	NA	CASSYAGTDYEQYF	TGTGCCAGCAGTTACGCCGGGACAGACTACGAGCAGTACTTC
TRBJ2-5	TRBV28	TRBD1	15	NA	CASSLWDRVRETQYF	TGTGCCAGCAGTTTATGGGACAGGGTTCGTGAGACCCAGTACTTC
TRBJ2-7	TRBV7-9	TRBD1	15	NA	CASSPQGAASVEQYF	TGTGCCAGCAGCCCCCAGGGGGCAGCCAGTGTGGAGCAGTACTTC
TRBJ1-4	TRBV9	TRBD1	15	NA	CASSVDRGRSEKLFF	TGTGCCAGCAGCGTAGACAGGGGGCGCAGTGAAAAACTGTTTTTT
TRBJ2-2	TRBV11-3	TRBD1	15	NA	CASSQGQSNTGELFF	TGTGCCAGCAGCCAGGGACAGAGCAACACCGGGGAGCTGTTTTTT
TRBJ2-1	TRBV18	NA	15	NA	CASSPFTSRYNEQFF	TGTGCCAGCTCACCGTTTACTAGCAGATACAATGAGCAGTTCTTC
TRBJ2-1	TRBV6-2/TRBV6-3	NA	15	NA	CASSYTGGSYNEQFF	TGTGCCAGCAGTTATACCGGGGGATCCTACAATGAGCAGTTCTTC
TRBJ1-5	TRBV19	TRBD1	16	NA	CASSKGQGARIWPQHF	TGTGCCAGTAGTAAGGGACAGGGGGCGAGGATTTGGCCCCAGCATTTT
TRBJ2-1	TRBV4-3	NA	16	NA	CASSQRMTTPYNEQFF	TGCGCCAGCAGCCAAAGGATGACTACTCCCTACAATGAGCAGTTCTTC
TRBJ2-7	TRBV7-8	NA	17	NA	CASSRPTGKQHSYEQYF	TGTGCCAGCAGCCGACCTACAGGGAAGCAACACTCCTACGAGCAGTACTTC
TRBJ1-1	TRBV18	NA	14	once	CASSPLQGNTEAFF	TGTGCCAGCTCACCATTACAGGGGAACACTGAAGCTTTCTTT
TRBJ1-2	TRBV7-9	NA	15	NA	CASSLGTITSYGYTF	TGTGCCAGCAGCTTAGGGACAATAACCTCCTATGGCTACACCTTC
TRBJ2-2	TRBV7-9	TRBD1	18	NA	CASSLRNPGQGAVGELFF	TGTGCCAGCAGCTTACGGAATCCGGGACAGGGGGCCGTCGGGGAGCTGTTTTTT
TRBJ2-5	TRBV5-6	TRBD2	15	NA	CASSPLAGGRGTQYF	TGTGCCAGCAGCCCTCTTGCGGGGGGCCGGGGGACCCAGTACTTC
TRBJ2-7	TRBV9	NA	15	NA	CASSVASGVLYEQYF	TGTGCCAGCAGCGTAGCGTCGGGGGTCCTCTACGAGCAGTACTTC
TRBJ2-7	TRBV6-5	NA	15	few	CASKPSQGWAYEQYF	TGTGCCAGCAAACCGTCACAGGGTTGGGCCTACGAGCAGTACTTC
TRBJ1-2	TRBV14	NA	13	NA	CASSQDRSYGYTF	TGTGCCAGCAGCCAGGACAGAAGCTATGGCTACACCTTC
TRBJ2-2	TRBV5-4	NA	15	NA	CASSSSTVNTGELFF	TGTGCCAGCAGCTCGAGTACTGTGAACACCGGGGAGCTGTTTTTT
TRBJ2-7	TRBV19	NA	17	NA	CASSLPPSSGHPYEQYF	TGTGCCAGTTCTCTTCCCCCCTCCTCGGGACATCCCTACGAGCAGTACTTC
TRBJ2-7	TRBV5-6	NA	13	once	CASSVAPTGQQYF	TGTGCCAGCAGCGTAGCCCCAACAGGGCAGCAGTACTTC
TRBJ1-2	TRBV2	TRBD1	15	NA	CATSGTGGVREGYTF	TGTGCCACATCCGGGACAGGGGGCGTAAGAGAAGGCTACACCTTC
TRBJ2-3	TRBV5-1	NA	11	NA	CASSSRDTQYF	TGCGCCAGCAGCTCCCGTGATACTCAGTATTTT
TRBJ1-5	TRBV4-3	NA	15	few	CASSQEPGYNQPQHF	TGCGCCAGCAGCCAAGAGCCGGGGTACAATCAGCCCCAGCATTTT
TRBJ1-6	TRBV5-4	NA	12	few	CASHRGNSPLHF	TGTGCCAGCCATAGGGGTAATTCACCCCTCCACTTT
TRBJ1-5	TRBV6-5	NA	15	NA	CASKTRWGGEQPQHF	TGTGCCAGCAAGACAAGGTGGGGGGGCGAACAGCCCCAGCATTTT
TRBJ2-7	TRBV27	TRBD1	14	few	CASSYRDRVYEQYF	TGTGCCAGCAGTTACCGGGACAGGGTTTACGAGCAGTACTTC
TRBJ1-6	TRBV2	TRBD1	14	once	CASSRDRGNSPLHF	TGTGCCAGCAGCCGGGACAGGGGGAATTCACCCCTCCACTTT
TRBJ1-6	TRBV7-2	NA	15	once	CASSFAGKWDSPLHF	TGTGCCAGCAGCTTCGCCGGGAAATGGGATTCACCCCTCCACTTT
TRBJ1-1	TRBV18	NA	16	NA	CASSPRIQGTNTEAFF	TGTGCCAGCTCACCAAGGATCCAGGGGACGAACACTGAAGCTTTCTTT
TRBJ2-1	TRBV2	NA	14	NA	CASSVRERWNEQFF	TGTGCCAGCAGTGTGAGGGAACGGTGGAATGAGCAGTTCTTC
TRBJ2-1	TRBV6-5	NA	15	NA	CASRPRLDDYNEQFF	TGTGCCAGCAGGCCTAGGCTAGACGACTACAATGAGCAGTTCTTC
TRBJ2-2	TRBV6-2/TRBV6-3	NA	15	NA	CASSLYERNTGELFF	TGTGCCAGCAGCCTGTACGAGCGGAACACCGGGGAGCTGTTTTTT
TRBJ2-5	TRBV28	TRBD2	16	NA	CASRMTSGRFAETQYF	TGTGCCAGCAGGATGACTAGCGGGAGGTTTGCAGAGACCCAGTACTTC
TRBJ1-2	TRBV12-3/TRBV12-4	TRBD1	13	once	CASSLQGLRGYTF	TGTGCCAGCAGTCTACAGGGGTTGAGGGGCTACACCTTC
TRBJ2-5	TRBV7-2	TRBD2	17	NA	CASSLSVSGGYQETQYF	TGTGCCAGCAGCTTATCAGTCTCGGGGGGGTACCAAGAGACCCAGTACTTC
TRBJ1-3	TRBV28	NA	12	NA	CASRATGNTIYF	TGTGCCAGCAGGGCAACGGGAAACACCATATATTTT
TRBJ2-3	TRBV9	TRBD2	14	NA	CASSPSGRYDTQYF	TGTGCCAGCAGCCCTAGCGGGAGATATGATACGCAGTATTTT
TRBJ1-2	TRBV27	NA	13	NA	CASRESGSYGYTF	TGTGCCAGCAGGGAATCCGGGTCCTATGGCTACACCTTC
TRBJ1-6	TRBV5-1	TRBD1	16	NA	CASSSKGTGANSPLHF	TGCGCCAGCAGCTCAAAAGGGACAGGGGCCAATTCACCCCTCCACTTT
TRBJ2-1	TRBV28	NA	16	NA	CASRSRTVSSYNEQFF	TGTGCCAGCAGGTCCCGGACAGTAAGCTCCTACAATGAGCAGTTCTTC
TRBJ2-7	TRBV5-6	NA	13	few	CASSWDSTYEQYF	TGTGCCAGCAGCTGGGACTCAACCTACGAGCAGTACTTC
TRBJ2-1	TRBV6-2/TRBV6-3	TRBD2	19	NA	CASSYLRYPPNGRTHEQFF	TGTGCCAGCAGTTACCTTCGGTACCCCCCTAACGGGAGGACGCATGAGCAGTTCTTC
TRBJ2-5	TRBV19	NA	15	NA	CASSIIPQGKETQYF	TGTGCCAGTAGTATAATCCCTCAGGGGAAAGAGACCCAGTACTTC
TRBJ2-5	TRBV4-3	TRBD2	17	NA	CASSQDLASGGQETQYF	TGCGCCAGCAGCCAAGATCTTGCTAGCGGGGGGCAAGAGACCCAGTACTTC
TRBJ1-6	TRBV5-1	NA	16	once	CASSLAVTGLASPLHF	TGCGCCAGCAGCTTGGCCGTAACAGGGTTGGCTTCACCCCTCCACTTT
TRBJ2-1	TRBV7-6	NA	15	NA	CASSLDGGAYNEQFF	TGTGCCAGCAGCTTAGATGGGGGCGCCTACAATGAGCAGTTCTTC
TRBJ1-4	TRBV7-9	TRBD1	15	few	CASSRDRSIGEKLFF	TGTGCCAGCAGCAGGGACAGATCAATTGGTGAAAAACTGTTTTTT
TRBJ2-7	TRBV28	TRBD2	15	few	CASSLDLAGPYEQYF	TGTGCCAGCAGTTTAGACCTAGCGGGACCCTACGAGCAGTACTTC
TRBJ2-3	TRBV11-3	NA	13	NA	CASSLAVGDTQYF	TGTGCCAGCAGCTTAGCAGTCGGGGATACGCAGTATTTT
TRBJ1-2	TRBV7-2	NA	15	NA	CASSTSTGFIYGYTF	TGTGCCAGCAGCACCTCTACAGGGTTCATCTATGGCTACACCTTC
TRBJ2-7	TRBV6-2/TRBV6-3	NA	14	few	CASSSPWAFYEQYF	TGTGCCAGCAGTTCCCCCTGGGCATTTTACGAGCAGTACTTC
TRBJ1-1	TRBV7-9	NA	14	NA	CASSLSQGSTEAFF	TGTGCCAGCAGCTTATCCCAGGGGTCCACTGAAGCTTTCTTT
TRBJ2-1	TRBV6-5	NA	13	NA	CASSTGVWNEQFF	TGTGCCAGCAGTACGGGAGTCTGGAATGAGCAGTTCTTC